What follows are 27 T cell receptor beta chains derived from one specimen sequenced in a study of shared clonotypes between healthy human individuals (dated by TCRdb to the early 2020s). Library method: the immunoSEQ multiplex PCR assay. As stored in TCRdb, this immuneACCESS dataset retains in-frame rearrangements with V and J assigned. A fraction of the clones does not appear; measured against another copy, unresolved V genes explain less than half of the discrepancy, and the remainder lacks a known reason. A total of around 500,000 clones appear in this sample, almost 80% of them only once. The ten largest clonotypes hold around 12% of the sample. The sequencing sample was made of PBMCs. The source is a woman between 40 and 55 years old in good health. Some clones in this sample may be carry-over from other donors' samples.

In its sample, this clone was seen a few times. The chain couples TRBV2 to TRBJ2-5, with 9 bases identical to TRBD2. The CDR3 length is 15 residues. The germline V gene encodes CDR1 SNHLY and CDR2 FYNNEI. V shed 5 bases, J shed 5 bases, and the junction held 9 bases outside the gene matches. As DNA, the CDR3 is TGTGCCAGCAGTCCCAGCGGGGGGAAGGGGGAGACCCAGTACTTC. Protein sequence: CASSPSGGKGETQYF.

The CDR3 spells CASSSRWTSGEGTDTQYF. The CDR3 nucleotides are TGTGCCAGCAGCTCCCGCTGGACTAGCGGAGAGGGCACAGATACGCAGTATTTT. This chain joins TRBV7-8 and TRBJ2-3, with TRBD2 matching 10 bases. V was pared by 4 bases and J by 1 base, with 11 bases of the junction left unmatched. CDR3 length: 18 amino acids. CDR1 and CDR2 from the germline V gene are SGHVS and FQNEAQ.

The chain has TRBV12-5 and TRBJ1-1; D unresolved. V was pared by 3 bases and J by 3 bases, with 8 bases between. The CDR3 is 13 residues long. The germline gives CDR1 LGHNT, CDR2 FRNRAP. CDR3 region: CASGLGVDTEAFF. As DNA, the CDR3 is TGTGCTAGTGGTTTAGGAGTGGACACTGAAGCTTTCTTT.

CDR3: CASSLMEGHAQGEQFF. The CDR3 region has the DNA TGTGCCAGCAGCTTAATGGAGGGGCACGCGCAGGGTGAGCAGTTCTTC. This sequence joins TRBV7-8 and TRBJ2-1; D may be TRBD2 (6 bases). Between the trimmed V and J ends, which lost 2 bases and 9 bases, there was a span of 20 bases. Germline values: CDR1 SGHVS, CDR2 FQNEAQ. The CDR3 extends over 16 amino acids.

This clone has just one count. V gene TRBV5-1 combines with J gene TRBJ2-1, with D maybe TRBD2 (6 bases). Germline-derived CDR1 and CDR2 are SGHRS and YFSETQ. Trimming removed 4 bases at V and 4 bases at J, with 12 bases between. The CDR3 spans 14 residues. The CDR3, as DNA: TGCGCCAGCAGCGGGGGACTTCAATACAATGAGCAGTTCTTC. As protein: CASSGGLQYNEQFF.

V and J are TRBV9 and TRBJ1-3, with TRBD1 identical over 7 bases. CDR3 size: 17 residues. Trimming took 2 bases from V and 0 from J; bases not matched to a gene: 8. Per the germline V gene, CDR1 is SGDLS and CDR2 is YYNGEE. CDR3 sequence (DNA): TGTGCCAGCAGCGTCCTGGACAGGACCACCTCTGGAAACACCATATATTTT. Translated, it gives CASSVLDRTTSGNTIYF.

This chain connects TRBV6-1 to TRBJ2-1; D not certain. V gave up 8 bases and J gave up 10 bases, with 9 bases separating them. The CDR3 contains 10 residues. In germline, CDR1 is MNHNS, CDR2 SASEGT. The CDR3 DNA reads as TGTGCCAGCGGAGAATGGGAGCAGTTCTTC. It is translated as CASGEWEQFF.

This clone was seen a few times. The J gene is TRBJ2-7, the V gene TRBV28, with no clear D. V was cut by 10 bases and J by 5 bases, with 12 bases left in between. Germline assignment: CDR1 MDHEN and CDR2 SYDVKM. The CDR3 contains 11 residues. The CDR3 DNA reads as TGTGCCACCCGCCGGTCGGACGAGCAGTACTTC. It translates to CATRRSDEQYF.

This clone was counted only a few times. The chain recombines TRBV28 with TRBJ2-7; 9 nucleotides agree with TRBD1. The CDR3 covers 17 residues. The germline V gene has CDR1 MDHEN and CDR2 SYDVKM. J was trimmed by 1 base and V by 7 bases; bases with no gene match: 14. The CDR3 coding sequence is TGTGCCAGCACCCACCCGGGACAGGGATCGAGATCCTACGAGCAGTACTTC. This sequence encodes CASTHPGQGSRSYEQYF.

The chain combines TRBV11-2 with TRBJ2-1, with D perhaps given as TRBD1 or TRBD2 (7 bases each). Germline V gene data show CDR1 as SGHAT and CDR2 as FQNNGV. There are 18 residues in the CDR3. Trimming removed 2 bases from V and 10 bases from J, with 27 bases in between. Here the CDR3 reads CASSLHRAPRGGDSEQFF. CDR3 DNA: TGTGCCAGCAGCTTACATAGGGCCCCCAGGGGGGGAGACTCGGAGCAGTTCTTC.

The J gene is TRBJ2-1, the V gene TRBV6-1, with D perhaps matching TRBD2 (6 bases). Germline V gene sequence: CDR1 MNHNS, CDR2 SASEGT. This CDR3 comprises 20 residues. V shed 2 bases and J shed 4 bases, with 27 bases lying between them. CDR3 amino acids: CASSELEGFRGPALYNEQFF. The CDR3 DNA reads as TGTGCCAGCAGTGAATTGGAGGGTTTTAGGGGACCCGCTTTATACAATGAGCAGTTCTTC.

The chain carries TRBV19 and TRBJ2-3; 10 bases align to TRBD1. The CDR3 contains 14 residues. The trim removed 6 bases at V and 8 bases at J, leaving 8 bases unmatched. Per germline, CDR1 LNHDA and CDR2 SQIVND (reference sequence). The CDR3 sequence is CASRGGTGVGTQYF. For the CDR3, the DNA is TGTGCCAGTAGAGGAGGGACAGGGGTTGGTACGCAGTATTTT.

The chain employs TRBV18 and TRBJ2-5, with TRBD1 matching 8 bases. Judging by the DNA end, TRBJ2-7 fits better; the J call may be wrong. In germline, CDR1 is KGHSH, CDR2 LQKENI. This CDR3 region has 14 residues. CDR3 region: CASSSTGGTYEQYF. The DNA for the CDR3 is TGTGCCAGCTCCTCCACAGGGGGGACCTACGAGCAGTACTTC.

The chain is built from TRBV6-1 and TRBJ2-5; weak D call: TRBD1 (5 bases). V lost 5 bases and J lost 1, with 14 bases in between. Germline CDR1 is MNHNS and CDR2 is SASEGT. This CDR3 has 15 residues. This chain's CDR3 is CASSIIPGPQETQYF. The CDR3 DNA follows: TGTGCCAGCAGTATCATCCCAGGGCCCCAAGAGACCCAGTACTTC.

J is TRBJ2-1 and V is TRBV7-2; 7 bases map to TRBD2. Germline CDR1 is SGHTA and CDR2 is FQGNSA. V trimming: 1 base; J trimming: 2 bases; junction bases outside the gene matches: 5. There are 16 residues in the CDR3. CDR3 protein: CASSLGLAVAYNEQFF. In DNA, the CDR3 is TGTGCCAGCAGCTTAGGTCTAGCGGTAGCCTACAATGAGCAGTTCTTC.

The rearrangement links TRBV28 to TRBJ2-6; D might be TRBD1 or TRBD2, each matching 5 bases. Germline assignment: CDR1 MDHEN and CDR2 SYDVKM. CDR3 length equals 22 residues. The V and J ends lost 3 bases and 2 bases respectively, with 29 bases between them. CDR3 sequence: CASSFGPKLGTRAPTGANVLTF. Here the CDR3 DNA reads TGTGCCAGCAGTTTTGGGCCCAAATTAGGGACCAGGGCCCCGACTGGGGCCAACGTCCTGACTTTC.

CDR3 sequence reads: CASSRTSGSTDTQYF. The CDR3 DNA reads as TGTGCCAGCAGCAGGACTAGCGGGAGTACAGATACGCAGTATTTT. The rearrangement links TRBV9 to TRBJ2-3, with 13 bases fitting TRBD2. The CDR3 is 15 amino acids. The germline V gene has CDR1 SGDLS and CDR2 YYNGEE. Unmatched junction bases numbered 2, after V lost 4 bases and J lost 3 bases.

Details on this clone: The sample holds other DNA sequences that translate to the same CDR3. The chain is built from TRBV2 and TRBJ2-2; the D gene is possibly TRBD1 (6 bases). Trimming pared 10 bases from V and 5 bases from J, leaving 8 bases between. CDR3 length: 11 residues. Germline V gene data show CDR1 as SNHLY and CDR2 as FYNNEI. CDR3: CATQGTGELFF. The CDR3 DNA is TGTGCCACACAGGGAACCGGGGAGCTGTTTTTT.

V usage is TRBV5-1 and J usage is TRBJ2-1, with 7 positions matching TRBD1. The CDR3 contains 15 residues. V was pared by 3 bases and J by 7 bases, with 10 bases of the junction left unmatched. Germline CDR1 SGHRS, CDR2 YFSETQ. CDR3 nucleotide sequence: TGCGCCAGCAGCTACGACAGGGTCGCATTAAATGAGCAGTTCTTC. It yields the protein CASSYDRVALNEQFF.

The CDR3 here is CASGYSGSDIGELFF. The CDR3, as DNA: TGTGCTAGTGGTTATAGCGGGAGTGATATCGGGGAGCTGTTTTTT. This chain connects TRBV12-5 to TRBJ2-2; 9 bases line up with TRBD2. The germline V gene has CDR1 LGHNT and CDR2 FRNRAP. CDR3 size: 15 residues. V was clipped by 4 bases and J by 7 bases; unmatched bases: 7.

This sequence joins TRBV7-2 and TRBJ2-3, with TRBD2 matching over 11 bases. The germline CDR1 and CDR2 sequences are SGHTA and FQGNSA. The J segment lost 2 bases and the V segment lost 2 bases, leaving 3 bases of the junction unmatched. The length of the CDR3 is 16 residues. CDR3 bases: TGTGCCAGCAGCTTACGACTAGCGGGAATCACAGATACGCAGTATTTT. This translates into CASSLRLAGITDTQYF.

The V gene is TRBV19, the J gene TRBJ2-5; D might be TRBD1 (6 bases). The germline CDR1 and CDR2 sequences are LNHDA and SQIVND (reference sequence). The CDR3 contains 16 residues. The V end lost 5 bases, the J end lost 5 bases, and 21 bases lay between the germline ends. This chain's CDR3 is CASSFRRGEYGETQYF. The CDR3 region has the DNA TGTGCCAGTAGTTTTCGCAGGGGAGAATACGGGGAGACCCAGTACTTC.

V and J are TRBV19 and TRBJ1-2; D unresolved. This CDR3 region has 14 residues. Deletions cut 7 bases from V and 5 bases from J, with 17 bases between. Looked up from germline, CDR1 is LNHDA and CDR2 is SQIVND (reference sequence). The CDR3 DNA sequence: TGTGCCAGTATCTCCGGCAGACACGAGTATGGCTACACCTTC. Translated: CASISGRHEYGYTF.

This clone was seen more than once but under ten times. V gene TRBV2 combines with J gene TRBJ2-7; 7 nucleotides match TRBD2. The germline CDR1 and CDR2 sequences are SNHLY and FYNNEI. With V trimmed by 1 base and J by 4 bases, 7 bases remained unmatched. The CDR3 spans 15 residues. For the CDR3, the DNA is TGTGCCAGCAGTGAAGGCCTAGCGGAGATGTACGAGCAGTACTTC. It encodes CASSEGLAEMYEQYF.

The gene calls are TRBV19 and TRBJ2-1; 7 nucleotides match TRBD2. The V gene end was trimmed by 5 bases and the J gene end by 1 base; junction bases not matched to a gene: 5. This CDR3 comprises 15 residues. The V gene's germline CDR1 is LNHDA and CDR2 SQIVND (reference sequence). The CDR3 bases are TGTGCCAGTAGTTCGGGCGGGAGTTCCTACAATGAGCAGTTCTTC. Translation: CASSSGGSSYNEQFF.

V usage is TRBV2 and J usage is TRBJ2-1; 7 nucleotides align to TRBD2. The germline CDR1 and CDR2 sequences are SNHLY and FYNNEI. J was trimmed by 4 bases and V by 7 bases; bases with no gene match: 4. This CDR3 spans 13 amino acids. The CDR3 nucleotides read TGTGCCAGCACTGCGGGAGCTTACAATGAGCAGTTCTTC. Translating gives CASTAGAYNEQFF.

This clone was seen a handful of times. V is TRBV5-1 and J is TRBJ2-7; maybe TRBD1 (9 bases). Deletions cut 0 bases from V and 4 bases from J, with 23 bases between. Looked up from germline, CDR1 is SGHRS and CDR2 is YFSETQ. The CDR3 loop spans 18 amino acids. The DNA of the CDR3 is TGCGCCAGCAGCTTGGGGAGGGGGACAGGGACTAGGTCTTACGAGCAGTACTTC. Translated: CASSLGRGTGTRSYEQYF.